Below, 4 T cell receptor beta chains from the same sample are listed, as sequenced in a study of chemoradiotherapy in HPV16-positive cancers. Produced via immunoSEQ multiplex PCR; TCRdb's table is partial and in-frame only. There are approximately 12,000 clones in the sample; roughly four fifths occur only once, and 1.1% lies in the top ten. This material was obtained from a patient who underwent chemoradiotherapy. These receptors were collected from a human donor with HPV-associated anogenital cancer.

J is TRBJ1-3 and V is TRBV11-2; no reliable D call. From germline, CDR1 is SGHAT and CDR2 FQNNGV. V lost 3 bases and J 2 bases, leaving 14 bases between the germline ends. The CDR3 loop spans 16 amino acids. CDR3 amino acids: CASSFSPGYAGNTIYF. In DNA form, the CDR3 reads TGTGCCAGCAGCTTTTCCCCGGGGTACGCTGGAAACACCATATATTTT.

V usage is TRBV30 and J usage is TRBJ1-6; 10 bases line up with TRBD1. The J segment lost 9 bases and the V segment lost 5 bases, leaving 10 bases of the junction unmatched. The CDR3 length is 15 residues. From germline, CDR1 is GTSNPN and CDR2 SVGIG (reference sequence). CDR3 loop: CAWSPGTGVGSPLHF. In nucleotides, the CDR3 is TGTGCCTGGTCCCCCGGGACAGGGGTAGGTTCACCCCTCCACTTT.

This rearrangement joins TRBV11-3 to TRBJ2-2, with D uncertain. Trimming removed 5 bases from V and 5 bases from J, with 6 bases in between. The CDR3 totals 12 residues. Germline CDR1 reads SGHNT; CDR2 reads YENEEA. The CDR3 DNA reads TGTGCCAGCAGCCCCACTACCGGGGAGCTGTTTTTT. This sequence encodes CASSPTTGELFF.

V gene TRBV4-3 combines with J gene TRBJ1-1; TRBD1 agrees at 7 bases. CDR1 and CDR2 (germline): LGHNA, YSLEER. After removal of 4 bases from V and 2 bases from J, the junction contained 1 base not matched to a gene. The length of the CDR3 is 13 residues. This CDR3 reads CASSRDRNTEAFF. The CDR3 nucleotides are TGCGCCAGCAGCCGGGACAGAAACACTGAAGCTTTCTTT.